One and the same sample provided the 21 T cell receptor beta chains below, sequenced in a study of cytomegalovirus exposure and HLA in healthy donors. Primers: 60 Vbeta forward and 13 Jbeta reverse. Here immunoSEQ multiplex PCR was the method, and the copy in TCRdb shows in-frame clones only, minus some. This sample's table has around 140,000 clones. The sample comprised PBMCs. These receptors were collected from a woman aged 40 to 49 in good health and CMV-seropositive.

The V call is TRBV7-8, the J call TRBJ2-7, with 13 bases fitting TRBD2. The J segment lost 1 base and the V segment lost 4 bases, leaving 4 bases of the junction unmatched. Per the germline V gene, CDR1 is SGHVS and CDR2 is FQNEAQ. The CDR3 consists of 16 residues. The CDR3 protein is CASSSRTSGSSYEQYF. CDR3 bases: TGTGCCAGCAGCTCAAGGACTAGCGGGAGTTCCTACGAGCAGTACTTC.

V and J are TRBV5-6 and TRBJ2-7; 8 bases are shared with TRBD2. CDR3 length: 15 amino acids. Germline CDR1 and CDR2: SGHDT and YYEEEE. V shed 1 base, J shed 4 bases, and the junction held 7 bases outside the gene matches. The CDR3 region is CASSLWLAGRYEQYF. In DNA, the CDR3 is TGTGCCAGCAGCTTGTGGCTAGCGGGCCGATACGAGCAGTACTTC.

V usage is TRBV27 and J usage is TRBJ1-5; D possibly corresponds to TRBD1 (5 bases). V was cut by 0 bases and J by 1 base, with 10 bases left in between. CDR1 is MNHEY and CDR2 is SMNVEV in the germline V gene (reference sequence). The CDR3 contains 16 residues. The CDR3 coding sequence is TGTGCCAGCAGTTTATCGGGGCAGGAGAGCAATCAGCCCCAGCATTTT. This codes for CASSLSGQESNQPQHF.

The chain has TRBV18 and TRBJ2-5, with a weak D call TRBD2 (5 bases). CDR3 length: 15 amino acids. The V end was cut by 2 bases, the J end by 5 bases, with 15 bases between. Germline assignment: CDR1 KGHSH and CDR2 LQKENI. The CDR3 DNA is TGTGCCAGCTCACCATTGTCGGGGATGGAGGAGACCCAGTACTTC. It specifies CASSPLSGMEETQYF.

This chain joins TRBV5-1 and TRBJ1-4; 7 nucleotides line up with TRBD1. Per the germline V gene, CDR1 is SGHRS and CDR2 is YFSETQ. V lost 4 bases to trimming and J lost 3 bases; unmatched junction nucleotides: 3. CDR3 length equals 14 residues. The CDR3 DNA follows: TGCGCCAGCAGCCGTCAGGGGGCTAATGAAAAACTGTTTTTT. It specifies CASSRQGANEKLFF.

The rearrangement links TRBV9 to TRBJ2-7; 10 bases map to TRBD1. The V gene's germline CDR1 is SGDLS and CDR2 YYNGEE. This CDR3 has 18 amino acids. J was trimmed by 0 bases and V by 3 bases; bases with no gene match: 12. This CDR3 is CASSGPGQGRDYSYEQYF. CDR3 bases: TGTGCCAGCAGCGGACCGGGACAGGGGAGGGACTACTCCTACGAGCAGTACTTC.

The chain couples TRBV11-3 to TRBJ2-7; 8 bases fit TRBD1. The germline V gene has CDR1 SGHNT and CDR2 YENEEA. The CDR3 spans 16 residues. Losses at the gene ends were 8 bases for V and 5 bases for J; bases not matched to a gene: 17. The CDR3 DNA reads TGTGCCAGCGGATTCTCCCGGGACAGGAAAGTACACGAGCAGTACTTC. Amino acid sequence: CASGFSRDRKVHEQYF.

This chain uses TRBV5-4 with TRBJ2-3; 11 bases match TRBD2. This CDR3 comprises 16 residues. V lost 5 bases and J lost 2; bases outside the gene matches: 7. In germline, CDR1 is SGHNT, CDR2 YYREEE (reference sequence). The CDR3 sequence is CASRPTSGTYTDTQYF. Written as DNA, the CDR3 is TGTGCCAGCAGGCCGACTAGCGGGACCTACACAGATACGCAGTATTTT.

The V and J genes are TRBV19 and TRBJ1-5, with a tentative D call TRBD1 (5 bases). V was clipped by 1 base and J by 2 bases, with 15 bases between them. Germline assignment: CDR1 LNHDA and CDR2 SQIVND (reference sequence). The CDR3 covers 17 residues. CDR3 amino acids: CASSIVTQGIGNQPQHF. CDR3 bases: TGTGCCAGTAGTATAGTCACTCAGGGCATAGGCAATCAGCCCCAGCATTTT.

The CDR3 region is CASSGAADYEQYF. The CDR3 DNA reads TGTGCCAGCAGTGGGGCAGCTGACTACGAGCAGTACTTC. This chain uses TRBV2 with TRBJ2-7; unclear D gene. The CDR3 has 13 amino acids. The germline V and J ends were trimmed by 4 bases and 3 bases, with 10 bases remaining between them. The V gene's germline CDR1 is SNHLY and CDR2 FYNNEI.

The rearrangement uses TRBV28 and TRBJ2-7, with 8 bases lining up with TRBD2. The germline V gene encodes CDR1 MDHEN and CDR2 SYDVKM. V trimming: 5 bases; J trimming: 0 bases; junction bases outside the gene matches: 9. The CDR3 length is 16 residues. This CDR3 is CASSPLASGFSYEQYF. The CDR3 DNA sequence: TGTGCCAGCAGTCCCTTAGCTAGCGGGTTCTCCTACGAGCAGTACTTC. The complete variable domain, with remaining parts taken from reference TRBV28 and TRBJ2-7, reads DVKVTQSSRYLVKRTGEKVFLECVQDMDHENMFWYRQDPGLGLRLIYFSYDVKMKEKGDIPEGYSVSREKKERFSLILESASTNQTSMYLCASSPLASGFSYEQYFGPGTRLTVT.

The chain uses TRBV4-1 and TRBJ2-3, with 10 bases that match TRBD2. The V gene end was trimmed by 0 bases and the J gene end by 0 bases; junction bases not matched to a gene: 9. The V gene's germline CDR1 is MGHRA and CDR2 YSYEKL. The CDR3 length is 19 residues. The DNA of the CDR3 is TGCGCCAGCAGCCAAGACTCCCTAGCGGGAGCCTCTAGCACAGATACGCAGTATTTT. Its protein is CASSQDSLAGASSTDTQYF.

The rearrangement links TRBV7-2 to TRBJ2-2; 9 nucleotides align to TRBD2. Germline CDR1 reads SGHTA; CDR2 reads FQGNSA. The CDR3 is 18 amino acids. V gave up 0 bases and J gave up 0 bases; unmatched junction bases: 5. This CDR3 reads CASSLALAGLPNTGELFF. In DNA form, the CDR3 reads TGTGCCAGCAGCTTAGCGCTAGCGGGGCTCCCGAACACCGGGGAGCTGTTTTTT. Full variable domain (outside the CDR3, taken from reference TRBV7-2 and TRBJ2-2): GAGVSQSPSNKVTEKGKDVELRCDPISGHTALYWYRQSLGQGLEFLIYFQGNSAPDKSGLPSDRFSAERTGGSVSTLTIQRTQQEDSAVYLCASSLALAGLPNTGELFFGEGSRLTVL.

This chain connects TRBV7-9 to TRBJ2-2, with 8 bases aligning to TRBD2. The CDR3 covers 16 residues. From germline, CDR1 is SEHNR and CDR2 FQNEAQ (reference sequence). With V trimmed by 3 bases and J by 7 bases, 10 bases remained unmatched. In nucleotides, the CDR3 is TGTGCCAGCAGCTTTCGAGCTAGCGGGCTTCTCGGGGAGCTGTTTTTT. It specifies CASSFRASGLLGELFF.

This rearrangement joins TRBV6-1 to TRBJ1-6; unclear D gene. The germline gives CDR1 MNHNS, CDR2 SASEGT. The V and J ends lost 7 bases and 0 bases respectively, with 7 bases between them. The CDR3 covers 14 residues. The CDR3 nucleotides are TGTGCCAGCAAACCCAGCTCCTATAATTCACCCCTCCACTTT. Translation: CASKPSSYNSPLHF.

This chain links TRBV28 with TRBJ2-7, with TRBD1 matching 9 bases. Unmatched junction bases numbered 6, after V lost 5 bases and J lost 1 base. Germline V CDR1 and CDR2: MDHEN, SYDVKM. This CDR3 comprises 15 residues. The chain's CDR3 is CASSPRQGESYEQYF. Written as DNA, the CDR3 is TGTGCCAGCAGTCCGAGACAGGGGGAGTCCTACGAGCAGTACTTC. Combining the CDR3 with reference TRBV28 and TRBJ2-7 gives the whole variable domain DVKVTQSSRYLVKRTGEKVFLECVQDMDHENMFWYRQDPGLGLRLIYFSYDVKMKEKGDIPEGYSVSREKKERFSLILESASTNQTSMYLCASSPRQGESYEQYFGPGTRLTVT.

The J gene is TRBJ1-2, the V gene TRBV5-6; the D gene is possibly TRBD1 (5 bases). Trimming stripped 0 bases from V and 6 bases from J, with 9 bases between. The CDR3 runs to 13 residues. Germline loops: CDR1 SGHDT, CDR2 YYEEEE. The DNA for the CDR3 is TGTGCCAGCAGCTTGGTGGCAGGGAATGGCTACACCTTC. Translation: CASSLVAGNGYTF.

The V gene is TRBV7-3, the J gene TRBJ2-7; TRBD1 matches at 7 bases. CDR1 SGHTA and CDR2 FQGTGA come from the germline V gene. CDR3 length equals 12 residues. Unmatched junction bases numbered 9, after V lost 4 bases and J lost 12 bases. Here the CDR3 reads CASSSGTDGPYF. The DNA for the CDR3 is TGTGCCAGCAGCTCCGGGACAGACGGGCCGTACTTC.

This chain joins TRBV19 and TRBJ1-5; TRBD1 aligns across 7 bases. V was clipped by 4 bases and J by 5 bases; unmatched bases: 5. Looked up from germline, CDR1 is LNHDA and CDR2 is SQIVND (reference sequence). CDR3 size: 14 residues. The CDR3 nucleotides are TGTGCCAGTAGTAGCCGACAGGGCCATCAGCCCCAGCATTTT. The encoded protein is CASSSRQGHQPQHF.

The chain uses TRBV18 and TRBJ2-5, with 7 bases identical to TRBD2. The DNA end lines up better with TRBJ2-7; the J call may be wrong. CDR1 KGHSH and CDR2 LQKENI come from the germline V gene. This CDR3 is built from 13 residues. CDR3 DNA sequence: TGTGCCAGCTCACCACGGGGGGGATACGAGCAGTACTTC. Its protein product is CASSPRGGYEQYF.

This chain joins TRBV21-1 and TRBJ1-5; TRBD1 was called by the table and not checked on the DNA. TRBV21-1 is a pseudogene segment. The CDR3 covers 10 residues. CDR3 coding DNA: TGTGCCGAAACATCACAGCCCCAGCATTTT. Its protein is CAETSQPQHF.